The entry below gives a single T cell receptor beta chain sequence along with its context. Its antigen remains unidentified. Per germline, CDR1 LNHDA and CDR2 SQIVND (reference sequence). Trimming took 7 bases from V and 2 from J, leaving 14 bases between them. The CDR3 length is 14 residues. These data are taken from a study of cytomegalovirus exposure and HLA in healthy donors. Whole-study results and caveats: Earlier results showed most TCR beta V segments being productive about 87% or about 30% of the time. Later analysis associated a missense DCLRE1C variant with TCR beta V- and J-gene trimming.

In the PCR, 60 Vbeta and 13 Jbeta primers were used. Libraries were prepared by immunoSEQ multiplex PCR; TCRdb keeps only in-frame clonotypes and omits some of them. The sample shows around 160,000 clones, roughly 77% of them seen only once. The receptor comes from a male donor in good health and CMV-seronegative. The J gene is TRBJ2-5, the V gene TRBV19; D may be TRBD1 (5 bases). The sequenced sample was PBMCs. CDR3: CASKALGDQETQYF. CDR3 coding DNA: TGTGCCAGTAAGGCCCTAGGGGATCAAGAGACCCAGTACTTC.